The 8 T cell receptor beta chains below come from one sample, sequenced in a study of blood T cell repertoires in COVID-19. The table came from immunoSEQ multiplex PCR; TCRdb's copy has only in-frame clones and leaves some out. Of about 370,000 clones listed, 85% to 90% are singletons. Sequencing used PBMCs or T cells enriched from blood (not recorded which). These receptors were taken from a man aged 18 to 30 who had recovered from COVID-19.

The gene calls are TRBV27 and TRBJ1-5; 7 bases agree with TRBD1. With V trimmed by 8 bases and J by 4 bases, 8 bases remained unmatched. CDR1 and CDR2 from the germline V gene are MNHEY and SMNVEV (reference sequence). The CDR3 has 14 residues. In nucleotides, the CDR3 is TGTGCCAGCTCACCGGGGACAGAAAATCAGCCCCAGCATTTT. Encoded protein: CASSPGTENQPQHF.

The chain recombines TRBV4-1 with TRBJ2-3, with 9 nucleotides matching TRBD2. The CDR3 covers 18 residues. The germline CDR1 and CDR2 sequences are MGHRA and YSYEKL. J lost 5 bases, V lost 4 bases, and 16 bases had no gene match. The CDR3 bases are TGCGCCAGCAGCCCCCTACTGATGCGGGGGGGGCTGGTAGATACGCAGTATTTT. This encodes CASSPLLMRGGLVDTQYF.

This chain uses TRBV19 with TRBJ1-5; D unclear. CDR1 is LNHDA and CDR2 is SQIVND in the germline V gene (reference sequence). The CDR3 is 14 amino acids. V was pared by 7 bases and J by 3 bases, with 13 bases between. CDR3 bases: TGTGCCAGTACCGCGGGGAGCAACAATCAGCCCCAGCATTTT. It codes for CASTAGSNNQPQHF.

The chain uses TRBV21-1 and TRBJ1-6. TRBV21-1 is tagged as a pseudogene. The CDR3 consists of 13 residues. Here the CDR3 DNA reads TGTGCCAGCACGCGGGCCCCAAATTCACCCCTCCACTTT. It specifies CASTRAPNSPLHF.

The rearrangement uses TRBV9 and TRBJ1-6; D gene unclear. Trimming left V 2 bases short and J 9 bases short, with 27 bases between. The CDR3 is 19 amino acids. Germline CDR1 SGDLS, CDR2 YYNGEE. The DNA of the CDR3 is TGTGCCAGCAGCGTTCGGGCCAATGCTGTCTATGGCGGGCTTTCACCCCTCCACTTT. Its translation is CASSVRANAVYGGLSPLHF.

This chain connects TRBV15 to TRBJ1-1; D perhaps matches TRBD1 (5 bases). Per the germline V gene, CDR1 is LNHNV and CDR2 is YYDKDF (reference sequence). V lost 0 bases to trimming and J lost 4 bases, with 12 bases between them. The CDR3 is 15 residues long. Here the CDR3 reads CATSRDRYGGTEAFF. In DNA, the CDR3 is TGTGCCACCAGCAGAGATCGCTACGGGGGCACTGAAGCTTTCTTT. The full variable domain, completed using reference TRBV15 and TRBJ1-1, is DAMVIQNPRYQVTQFGKPVTLSCSQTLNHNVMYWYQQKSSQAPKLLFHYYDKDFNNEADTPDNFQSRRPNTSFCFLDIRSPGLGDTAMYLCATSRDRYGGTEAFFGQGTRLTVV.

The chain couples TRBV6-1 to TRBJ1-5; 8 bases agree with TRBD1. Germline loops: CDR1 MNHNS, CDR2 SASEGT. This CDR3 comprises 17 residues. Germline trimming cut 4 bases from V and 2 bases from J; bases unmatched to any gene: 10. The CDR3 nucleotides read TGTGCCAGCAGTGGCAGGGGGCCAACGTATGGCAATCAGCCCCAGCATTTT. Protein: CASSGRGPTYGNQPQHF.

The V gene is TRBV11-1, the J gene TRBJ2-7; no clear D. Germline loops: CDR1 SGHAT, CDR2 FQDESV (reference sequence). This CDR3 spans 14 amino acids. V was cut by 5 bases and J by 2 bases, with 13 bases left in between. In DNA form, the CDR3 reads TGTGCCAGCAGCGTCGATCCTGCGCCCTACGAGCAGTACTTC. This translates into CASSVDPAPYEQYF.